The 30 T cell receptor beta chains in this list originate from one sample, sequenced in a study of T cell responses to AZD1222 COVID-19 vaccine. The method was immunoSEQ multiplex PCR; TCRdb's version includes in-frame clones alone and lacks a portion of them. The table records roughly 100,000 clones, nearly 90% of them present only once. The sequenced sample was peripheral blood, obtained on day 0 of AZD1222 vaccination. The receptors were gathered from an adult in good health.

The rearrangement uses TRBV9 and TRBJ2-7, with 11 bases that match TRBD2. Per the germline V gene, CDR1 is SGDLS and CDR2 is YYNGEE. The length of the CDR3 is 19 residues. The V and J ends lost 6 bases and 3 bases, in that order; junction bases with no gene match: 20. This CDR3 reads CASNSGVVELAGVLYEQYV. The CDR3, as DNA: TGTGCCAGCAACTCGGGGGTCGTTGAACTAGCGGGAGTTCTCTACGAGCAGTACGTC.

CDR3 amino acids: CSVEVPGKETQYF. The CDR3 DNA is TGCAGCGTTGAAGTCCCGGGGAAAGAGACCCAGTACTTC. The V call is TRBV29-1, the J call TRBJ2-5, with D possibly TRBD2 on 5 matching bases. Germline V gene sequence: CDR1 SQVTM, CDR2 ANQGSEA. The CDR3 contains 13 residues. V dropped 1 base and J dropped 3 bases, with 9 bases sitting between them.

Only one count was recorded for this clone. The chain links TRBV7-2 to TRBJ2-6; no definite D call. The CDR3 sequence is 14 residues long. Germline V CDR1 and CDR2: SGHTA, FQGNSA. Trimming cost V 5 bases and J 4 bases, with 9 bases left between them. Here the CDR3 DNA reads TGTGCCAGCAGCCCCTGGTCAGGGGCCAACGTCCTGACTTTC. This encodes CASSPWSGANVLTF.

This clone was detected only once. The chain links TRBV24-1 to TRBJ1-4; 9 nucleotides line up with TRBD1. CDR1 and CDR2 from the germline V gene are KGHDR and SFDVKD. The J segment lost 8 bases and the V segment lost 4 bases, leaving 10 bases of the junction unmatched. The CDR3 totals 16 residues. The CDR3 bases are TGTGCCACCAGTGACCCTAGGACAGGGGATCTCGAAAAACTGTTTTTT. Translating it yields CATSDPRTGDLEKLFF.

The J gene is TRBJ2-3, the V gene TRBV7-2; D is uncertain. V lost 5 bases, J lost 1 base, and 19 bases lay in between. From germline, CDR1 is SGHTA and CDR2 FQGNSA. This CDR3 region has 17 residues. CDR3 protein: CASSPKTWVGRTDTQYF. CDR3 in DNA: TGTGCCAGCAGCCCCAAAACCTGGGTGGGCCGCACAGATACGCAGTATTTT. Full variable domain (remainder filled in from reference TRBV7-2 and TRBJ2-3): GAGVSQSPSNKVTEKGKDVELRCDPISGHTALYWYRQSLGQGLEFLIYFQGNSAPDKSGLPSDRFSAERTGGSVSTLTIQRTQQEDSAVYLCASSPKTWVGRTDTQYFGPGTRLTVL.

The genes are TRBV7-2 and TRBJ1-2, with a possible D match to TRBD1 (5 bases). Germline V gene lookup returns CDR1 SGHTA and CDR2 FQGNSA. This CDR3 region has 17 residues. Between the trimmed V and J ends, which lost 2 bases and 5 bases, there was a span of 21 bases. CDR3 sequence (DNA): TGTGCCAGCAGCTTACGGAATATACCCTCGGGGGGGTATGGCTACACCTTC. Protein: CASSLRNIPSGGYGYTF.

The rearrangement joins TRBV4-1 to TRBJ2-7; TRBD2 agrees at 10 bases. Germline CDR1 reads MGHRA; CDR2 reads YSYEKL. There are 15 residues in the CDR3. The ends lost 3 bases at V and 4 bases at J; junction bases unmatched: 6. The chain's CDR3 is CASSQLAGALYEQYV. DNA for the CDR3: TGCGCCAGCAGCCAGCTAGCGGGAGCTTTGTACGAGCAGTACGTC.

This clone showed up just once. V gene TRBV11-3 combines with J gene TRBJ2-3, with 10 bases that match TRBD1. Trimming took 5 bases from V and 3 from J; bases not matched to a gene: 8. This CDR3 spans 16 amino acids. Per the germline V gene, CDR1 is SGHNT and CDR2 is YENEEA. In nucleotides, the CDR3 is TGTGCCAGCAGCCGACGGACAGGGGGAGTAACAGATACGCAGTATTTT. As protein: CASSRRTGGVTDTQYF.

V gene TRBV6-2 or TRBV6-3 combines with J gene TRBJ1-2; D may be TRBD1 (5 bases). Per germline, CDR1 MNHEY and CDR2 SVGEGT. The CDR3 is 14 amino acids. Trimming took 2 bases from V and 3 from J, leaving 10 bases between them. The DNA of the CDR3 is TGTGCCAGCAGTTACGGGACCCAATACTATGGCTACACCTTC. This gives the protein CASSYGTQYYGYTF.

The chain recombines TRBV2 with TRBJ2-1, with TRBD2 identical over 7 bases. J lost 3 bases, V lost 3 bases, and 14 bases had no gene match. CDR3 length: 18 residues. Per germline, CDR1 SNHLY and CDR2 FYNNEI. CDR3 sequence: CASSDSIRVGEGYNEQFF. The CDR3 DNA reads TGTGCCAGCAGTGATAGTATTAGGGTCGGGGAGGGCTACAATGAGCAGTTCTTC.

This chain joins TRBV7-9 and TRBJ2-1, with 11 bases fitting TRBD2. Germline CDR1 and CDR2: SEHNR and FQNEAQ (reference sequence). This CDR3 region has 16 residues. The J segment lost 4 bases and the V segment lost 1 base, leaving 3 bases of the junction unmatched. The CDR3 nucleotides are TGTGCCAGCAGCTTAGTAACTAGCGGGGGTTACAATGAGCAGTTCTTC. Translating gives CASSLVTSGGYNEQFF.

The chain uses TRBV11-1 and TRBJ2-3; 8 bases agree with TRBD2. Germline loops: CDR1 SGHAT, CDR2 FQDESV (reference sequence). Unmatched junction bases numbered 9, after V lost 5 bases and J lost 2 bases. This CDR3 is 16 amino acids long. Written as DNA, the CDR3 is TGTGCCAGCAGCCTCGGACTAGCTGTTAACACAGATACGCAGTATTTT. Protein product: CASSLGLAVNTDTQYF.

The CDR3, as DNA: TGTGCCACCAGTGACCCCCCGGCCTCCTCGGGGGCTTTCTTT. It encodes CATSDPPASSGAFF. The rearrangement links TRBV24-1 to TRBJ1-1, with D unresolved. CDR1 is KGHDR, CDR2 SFDVKD, per germline. The CDR3 consists of 14 residues. Trimming cost V 4 bases and J 11 bases, with 19 bases left between them.

The J gene is TRBJ2-7, the V gene TRBV23-1; 7 bases are shared with TRBD1. TRBV23-1 is an ORF, with its function uncertain. V shed 4 bases and J 3 bases; nucleotides not matched to a gene: 15. CDR3 length: 17 residues. The CDR3 here is CASSRPRQGPVNYEQYF. Written as DNA, the CDR3 is TGCGCCAGCAGTCGACCGAGACAGGGACCCGTCAACTACGAGCAGTACTTC.

This clone was picked up one time. The chain is built from TRBV5-1 and TRBJ1-1; no firm D call. V was cut by 0 bases and J by 11 bases, with 14 bases left in between. Germline V lookup: CDR1 SGHRS, CDR2 YFSETQ. The CDR3 sequence is 13 residues long. The DNA for the CDR3 is TGCGCCAGCAGCTTGGCCCCGGTGGGTGAGGCTTTCTTT. It is translated as CASSLAPVGEAFF. Full variable domain (rest looked up from reference TRBV5-1 and TRBJ1-1): KAGVTQTPRYLIKTRGQQVTLSCSPISGHRSVSWYQQTPGQGLQFLFEYFSETQRNKGNFPGRFSGRQFSNSRSEMNVSTLELGDSALYLCASSLAPVGEAFFGQGTRLTVV.

The chain carries TRBV4-3 and TRBJ2-1, with D maybe TRBD1 (6 bases). This CDR3 is built from 13 residues. V was shortened by 0 bases and J by 9 bases, with 9 bases between the two germline ends. Germline CDR1 and CDR2: LGHNA and YSLEER. CDR3 DNA sequence: TGCGCCAGCAGCCAAGAGGCGACAGGTGAGCAGTTCTTC. Protein sequence: CASSQEATGEQFF.

The chain couples TRBV7-9 to TRBJ1-6; D gene uncertain. This CDR3 comprises 12 residues. Trimming cost V 2 bases and J 8 bases, with 4 bases left between them. Per germline, CDR1 SEHNR and CDR2 FQNEAQ (reference sequence). The CDR3 nucleotides are TGTGCCAGCAGCTTATCGCATTCACCCCTCCACTTT. Protein sequence: CASSLSHSPLHF.

About this clone: An end of the junction does not agree with germline; a read error may underlie this. CDR3 nucleotide sequence: TGTGCCAGCAGCGCAAGGGACACCGGGGGTGGCTACACCTTC. Translating gives CASSARDTGGGYTF. This chain joins TRBV5-1 and TRBJ1-2; a weak D match, TRBD1 (6 bases). Germline V lookup: CDR1 SGHRS, CDR2 YFSETQ. The CDR3 covers 14 residues.

The chain links TRBV29-1 to TRBJ1-3; perhaps TRBD1 as D (5 bases). This CDR3 region has 13 residues. Germline V gene lookup returns CDR1 SQVTM and CDR2 ANQGSEA. V was cut by 7 bases and J by 0 bases, with 10 bases left in between. CDR3 bases: TGCAGCGGCAGAAGGGGCTCTGGAAACACCATATATTTT. Translating it yields CSGRRGSGNTIYF. The full variable domain, completed using reference TRBV29-1 and TRBJ1-3, is SAVISQKPSRDICQRGTSLTIQCQVDSQVTMMFWYRQQPGQSLTLIATANQGSEATYESGFVIDKFPISRPNLTFSTLTVSNMSPEDSSIYLCSGRRGSGNTIYFGEGSWLTVV.

This chain joins TRBV7-2 and TRBJ1-6; maybe TRBD1 (5 bases). V dropped 5 bases and J dropped 8 bases, with 13 bases sitting between them. This CDR3 is 14 amino acids long. Germline CDR1 and CDR2: SGHTA and FQGNSA. The CDR3 nucleotides read TGTGCCAGCAGCCTTGGGGACGGGTATTCACCCCTCCACTTT. Residues: CASSLGDGYSPLHF.

The V call is TRBV25-1, the J call TRBJ2-1; D may be TRBD1 (5 bases). CDR3 length: 17 residues. V was clipped by 4 bases and J by 0 bases, with 16 bases between them. Germline CDR1 and CDR2: MGHDK and SYGVNS. The CDR3 reads CASSGTKGRSSYNEQFF. CDR3 in DNA: TGTGCCAGCAGTGGGACAAAGGGGCGAAGCTCCTACAATGAGCAGTTCTTC.

The rearrangement uses TRBV11-2 and TRBJ2-1, with D tentatively TRBD2 (6 bases). Germline CDR1 and CDR2: SGHAT and FQNNGV. The CDR3 extends over 14 amino acids. V lost 1 base and J 4 bases, leaving 8 bases between the germline ends. The CDR3 region has the DNA TGTGCCAGCAGCTTAGCGGGGGAATACAATGAGCAGTTCTTC. This sequence encodes CASSLAGEYNEQFF.

In its sample, this clone was seen once. The rearrangement joins TRBV7-9 to TRBJ1-1, with D unresolved. From germline, CDR1 is SEHNR and CDR2 FQNEAQ (reference sequence). Trimming cost V 2 bases and J 1 base, with 8 bases left between them. The CDR3 spans 14 residues. CDR3 DNA: TGTGCCAGCAGCTTAAGGGATACGAACACTGAAGCTTTCTTT. It yields the protein CASSLRDTNTEAFF.

The rearrangement uses TRBV5-4 and TRBJ2-3, with no clear D. Trimming pared 1 base from V and 2 bases from J, leaving 8 bases between. This CDR3 region has 14 residues. Per the germline V gene, CDR1 is SGHNT and CDR2 is YYREEE (reference sequence). The CDR3 sequence: CASSLRSNTDTQYF. As DNA, the CDR3 is TGTGCCAGCAGCTTGCGATCTAACACAGATACGCAGTATTTT.

A few counts support this clone. The rearrangement links TRBV6-5 to TRBJ1-6; D unresolved. Per the germline V gene, CDR1 is MNHEY and CDR2 is SVGAGI. CDR3 length: 13 amino acids. V was shortened by 4 bases and J by 9 bases, with 10 bases between the two germline ends. DNA of the CDR3: TGTGCCAGCAGTTTTATGGGGAGTTCACCCCTCCACTTT. It translates to CASSFMGSSPLHF.

The chain employs TRBV3-1 (or the pseudogene TRBV3-2) and TRBJ2-3; no clear D. The V and J ends lost 0 bases and 9 bases respectively, with 7 bases between them. The V gene's germline CDR1 is LGHDT and CDR2 YNNKEL (reference sequence). The CDR3 is 12 amino acids. For the CDR3, the DNA is TGTGCCAGCAGCCAAGATAGTGGAACGCAGTATTTT. Translated: CASSQDSGTQYF.

The J gene is TRBJ2-7, the V gene TRBV6-2 or TRBV6-3; 7 bases agree with TRBD1. Losses at the gene ends were 2 bases for V and 3 bases for J; bases not matched to a gene: 10. The CDR3 is 16 residues long. Germline V gives CDR1 MNHEY, CDR2 SVGEGT. The chain's CDR3 is CASSYEFTGQSYEQYF. DNA of the CDR3: TGTGCCAGCAGTTACGAATTCACGGGACAGAGCTACGAGCAGTACTTC.

The chain couples TRBV24-1 to TRBJ2-7; D unresolved. The CDR3 covers 10 residues. Deletions cut 5 bases from V and 5 bases from J, with 3 bases between. The germline V gene encodes CDR1 KGHDR and CDR2 SFDVKD. CDR3 DNA sequence: TGTGCCACCAGTGGAGACGAGCAGTACTTC. This gives the protein CATSGDEQYF.

The chain joins TRBV2 to TRBJ2-3, with D hard to call. The CDR3 has 10 residues. Germline CDR1 is SNHLY and CDR2 is FYNNEI. V gave up 8 bases and J gave up 6 bases, with 6 bases separating them. The CDR3 nucleotides read TGTGCCAGCCGTGGTGATACGCAGTATTTT. It translates to CASRGDTQYF.

The chain recombines TRBV28 with TRBJ2-7; D uncertain. The CDR3 runs to 12 residues. Trimming took 3 bases from V and 0 from J, leaving 3 bases between them. Germline values: CDR1 MDHEN, CDR2 SYDVKM. The CDR3 bases are TGTGCCAGCAGTTTGAGCTCCTACGAGCAGTACGTC. It translates to CASSLSSYEQYV.